This T cell receptor beta chain was obtained from a study of blood T cells in healthy people across ages. The second PCR ran about 6 to 12 cycles with a sample-barcoded 5' primer and J-beta primers. TCRdb reanalysed the 5' RACE reads using MiXCR and keeps one entry per CDR3 protein. The data hold about 640,000 distinct CDR3 sequences, with roughly 43% observed a single time. This clonotype was recorded a few times. Specimen: blood. The sequence came from a man older than 75 in good health.

This chain's CDR3 is CASLSTRLAGGSPFSYNEQFF. DNA for the CDR3: TGTGCCAGCCTTTCCACGCGGCTAGCGGGAGGCTCACCCTTCTCCTACAATGAGCAGTTCTTC. The rearrangement links TRBV6-1 to TRBJ2-1; TRBD2 aligns across 11 bases. V was pared by 8 bases and J by 0 bases, with 21 bases of the junction left unmatched. The CDR3 runs to 21 residues. Germline V CDR1 and CDR2: MNHNS, SASEGT.